This paragraph covers one T cell receptor (beta chain) sequence. Germline V gene lookup returns CDR1 MGHRA and CDR2 YSYEKL. The CDR3 is 15 amino acids. With 0 bases removed from V and 6 bases from J, the gap between germline ends came to 13 bases. Assay execution proceeded at the deep level. Across several immunoSEQ plates, the genomic DNA of each subset was split evenly. Data came from immunoSEQ multiplex PCR; TCRdb stores just in-frame clones and leaves some out. The sample includes around 430,000 clones, 75% to 85% seen only once; the top ten take roughly 13%. Caucasian adults living in Nashville, Tennessee, provided all samples. This sample is part of a study of shared clonotypes between healthy human individuals. Overall study: Donors consisted of a couple of women and a few men between 18 and 49.

Source material: PBMCs. This clonotype originated in a woman aged 40 to 55 in good health. Some clones in this sample may be carry-over from other donors' samples. The chain couples TRBV4-1 to TRBJ2-3; D might be TRBD2 (6 bases). The CDR3 DNA sequence: TGCGCCAGCAGCCAAGAACGGGGGTTCGGGGATACGCAGTATTTT. Its translation is CASSQERGFGDTQYF.